One sample yielded the 24 T cell receptor beta chains listed below, sequenced in a study of T cell responses to AZD1222 COVID-19 vaccine. Here immunoSEQ multiplex PCR was the method, and the copy in TCRdb shows in-frame clones only, minus some. This table holds around 140,000 clones, 80% to 90% found once. The material sequenced was peripheral blood, taken on day 0 of AZD1222 vaccination. These receptors were taken from an adult in good health.

The V and J genes are TRBV7-8 and TRBJ2-7; D is perhaps TRBD1 or TRBD2 (5 bases each). Trimming left V 2 bases short and J 3 bases short, with 11 bases between. CDR1 is SGHVS and CDR2 is FQNEAQ in the germline V gene. The CDR3 contains 14 residues. Here the CDR3 reads CASSLRGRNYEQYF. The CDR3 DNA follows: TGTGCCAGCAGCTTACGGGGACGGAACTACGAGCAGTACTTC. The whole variable domain, remainder taken from reference TRBV7-8 and TRBJ2-7, is GAGVSQSPRYKVAKRGQDVALRCDPISGHVSLFWYQQALGQGPEFLTYFQNEAQLDKSGLPSDRFFAERPEGSVSTLKIQRTQQEDSAVYLCASSLRGRNYEQYFGPGTRLTVT.

V gene TRBV18 combines with J gene TRBJ1-1; D perhaps matches TRBD1 (6 bases). The V gene's germline CDR1 is KGHSH and CDR2 LQKENI. Trimming took 3 bases from V and 10 from J, leaving 24 bases between them. The CDR3 runs to 16 residues. The CDR3 DNA follows: TGTGCCAGCTCACCCGGGACGATCAGGGGCGCATTGGCAGCTTTCTTT. It specifies CASSPGTIRGALAAFF. Looking up the rest from reference TRBV18 and TRBJ1-1 gives the full variable domain: NAGVMQNPRHLVRRRGQEARLRCSPMKGHSHVYWYRQLPEEGLKFMVYLQKENIIDESGMPKERFSAEFPKEGPSILRIQQVVRGDSAAYFCASSPGTIRGALAAFFGQGTRLTVV.

The rearrangement joins TRBV7-2 to TRBJ2-2; no clear D. This CDR3 is built from 14 residues. The germline V gene has CDR1 SGHTA and CDR2 FQGNSA. V gave up 6 bases and J gave up 7 bases, with 15 bases separating them. The chain's CDR3 is CASREPNLVGELFF. Here the CDR3 DNA reads TGTGCCAGCAGGGAACCGAACCTCGTCGGGGAGCTGTTTTTT.

This chain connects TRBV9 to TRBJ1-4; D ambiguous. The V end lost 5 bases, the J end lost 4 bases, and 12 bases lay between the germline ends. The germline CDR1 and CDR2 sequences are SGDLS and YYNGEE. The CDR3 has 14 residues. CDR3 loop: CASSEAGSNEKLFF. In DNA form, the CDR3 reads TGTGCCAGCAGTGAAGCCGGAAGTAATGAAAAACTGTTTTTT. The variable domain in full, with the rest retrieved from reference TRBV9 and TRBJ1-4, is DSGVTQTPKHLITATGQRVTLRCSPRSGDLSVYWYQQSLDQGLQFLIQYYNGEERAKGNILERFSAQQFPDLHSELNLSSLELGDSALYFCASSEAGSNEKLFFGSGTQLSVL.

The chain couples TRBV7-2 to TRBJ1-1, with TRBD1 as a possible D gene (5 bases). Germline values: CDR1 SGHTA, CDR2 FQGNSA. The length of the CDR3 is 13 residues. V shed 5 bases and J shed 5 bases, with 12 bases lying between them. CDR3 region: CASSLRVRTEAFF. For the CDR3, the DNA is TGTGCCAGCAGCCTCAGGGTGAGGACTGAAGCTTTCTTT.

This clone has a handful of counts. This sequence joins TRBV6-1 and TRBJ1-6; D uncertain. V was shortened by 0 bases and J by 10 bases, with 7 bases between the two germline ends. Germline CDR1 and CDR2: MNHNS and SASEGT. The CDR3 consists of 13 residues. The CDR3 protein is CASSEAHSSPLHF. The CDR3 DNA reads TGTGCCAGCAGTGAAGCGCATTCCTCACCCCTCCACTTT.

Concerning this clone itself: This same CDR3 is encoded by further DNA sequences in the sample. The rearrangement links TRBV12-3 or TRBV12-4 to TRBJ1-2, with a weak D call TRBD1 (5 bases). V was trimmed by 2 bases and J by 4 bases, leaving 8 bases between them. The CDR3 totals 13 residues. This CDR3 is CASSLIRGYGYTF. Here the CDR3 DNA reads TGTGCCAGCAGTTTAATTAGGGGCTATGGCTACACCTTC.

The gene calls are TRBV5-4 and TRBJ2-7, with TRBD2 matching 9 bases. Losses at the gene ends were 1 base for V and 0 bases for J; bases not matched to a gene: 8. Germline-derived CDR1 and CDR2 are SGHNT and YYREEE (reference sequence). The CDR3 totals 17 residues. CDR3 nucleotide sequence: TGTGCCAGCAGCTTGAGGCCTAGCGGGGCCAGCTCCTACGAGCAGTACTTC. This gives the protein CASSLRPSGASSYEQYF. Looking up the rest from reference TRBV5-4 and TRBJ2-7 gives the full variable domain: ETGVTQSPTHLIKTRGQQVTLRCSSQSGHNTVSWYQQALGQGPQFIFQYYREEENGRGNFPPRFSGLQFPNYSSELNVNALELDDSALYLCASSLRPSGASSYEQYFGPGTRLTVT.

As to this clone: The junction differs from germline at one of its ends, possibly a read error. This chain joins TRBV7-2 and TRBJ1-5; D gene ambiguous. Germline CDR1 SGHTA, CDR2 FQGNSA. There are 18 residues in the CDR3. CDR3 sequence: CASSLEPPLALSNPPQHF. The CDR3 DNA follows: TGTGCCAGCAGCTTAGAACCTCCCCTGGCCCTCAGCAATCCGCCCCAGCATTTT.

The J gene is TRBJ2-5, the V gene TRBV29-1; 8 nucleotides agree with TRBD1. Losses at the gene ends were 2 bases for V and 4 bases for J; bases not matched to a gene: 12. Germline CDR1 SQVTM, CDR2 ANQGSEA. The length of the CDR3 is 16 residues. The CDR3 DNA reads as TGCAGCGTTGAATTCCCCCGACAGGGGAAGGGAGAGACCCAGTACTTC. It yields the protein CSVEFPRQGKGETQYF.

The chain joins TRBV7-8 to TRBJ2-2, with TRBD2 matching over 8 bases. CDR1 is SGHVS, CDR2 FQNEAQ, per germline. The CDR3 is 15 amino acids. The J segment lost 2 bases and the V segment lost 4 bases, leaving 3 bases of the junction unmatched. The CDR3 region is CASSYVAGNTGELFF. DNA for the CDR3: TGTGCCAGCAGCTACGTAGCGGGAAACACCGGGGAGCTGTTTTTT.

The chain employs TRBV6-5 and TRBJ2-7, with TRBD1 matching over 9 bases. The CDR3 spans 13 residues. Trimming took 2 bases from V and 7 from J; bases not matched to a gene: 3. CDR1 is MNHEY, CDR2 SVGAGI, per germline. CDR3 coding DNA: TGTGCCAGCAGTTACGGGACAGGGCGTGAGCAGTACTTC. It codes for CASSYGTGREQYF.

The rearrangement joins TRBV12-3 or TRBV12-4 to TRBJ1-5; D may be TRBD1 (6 bases). Trimming took 6 bases from V and 4 from J, leaving 10 bases between them. This CDR3 spans 13 amino acids. CDR3 amino acids: CASSSDRNQPQHF. The DNA of the CDR3 is TGTGCCAGCAGCTCAGACAGGAATCAGCCCCAGCATTTT.

This rearrangement joins TRBV28 to TRBJ2-1, with a possible D match to TRBD1 (6 bases). The V end was cut by 4 bases, the J end by 4 bases, with 8 bases between. The CDR3 extends over 13 amino acids. Per germline, CDR1 MDHEN and CDR2 SYDVKM. In DNA form, the CDR3 reads TGTGCCAGCAGTTCCAGGGGTTACAATGAGCAGTTCTTC. This encodes CASSSRGYNEQFF.

The chain has TRBV27 and TRBJ1-2; 8 nucleotides agree with TRBD1. This CDR3 contains 15 residues. In germline, CDR1 is MNHEY, CDR2 SMNVEV (reference sequence). V trimming: 5 bases; J trimming: 7 bases; junction bases outside the gene matches: 12. This CDR3 is CASSPKTGVPSGYTF. The CDR3 DNA reads TGTGCCAGCAGTCCAAAGACAGGGGTTCCTTCTGGCTACACCTTC.

The CDR3 reads CASSRAGGLYNEQFF. CDR3 DNA sequence: TGTGCCAGCAGCCGAGCGGGAGGGCTCTACAATGAGCAGTTCTTC. J is TRBJ2-1 and V is TRBV6-5, with TRBD2 matching 10 bases. The CDR3 runs 15 residues. The germline gives CDR1 MNHEY, CDR2 SVGAGI. V gave up 6 bases and J gave up 3 bases; unmatched junction bases: 5.

The rearrangement joins TRBV5-5 to TRBJ2-5, with no clear D. The CDR3 spans 15 residues. Trimming removed 3 bases at V and 3 bases at J, with 15 bases between. Germline V gene lookup returns CDR1 SGHKS and CDR2 YYEKEE (reference sequence). CDR3 region: CASSWAVGREETQYF. The DNA for the CDR3 is TGTGCCAGCAGCTGGGCGGTTGGACGGGAAGAGACCCAGTACTTC.

V and J are TRBV7-2 and TRBJ2-1; D not certain. The V and J ends lost 2 bases and 0 bases respectively, with 14 bases between them. The CDR3 runs to 17 residues. Looked up from germline, CDR1 is SGHTA and CDR2 is FQGNSA. The CDR3 is CASSLYPGYSSYNEQFF. CDR3 coding DNA: TGTGCCAGCAGCTTATACCCAGGCTACAGCTCCTACAATGAGCAGTTCTTC.

This sequence joins TRBV4-3 and TRBJ1-2; 7 nucleotides line up with TRBD1. V shed 1 base, J shed 0 bases, and the junction held 5 bases outside the gene matches. Germline V gene data show CDR1 as LGHNA and CDR2 as YSLEER. The CDR3 runs to 16 residues. CDR3 bases: TGCGCCAGCAGCCAAGGTTACCAGGGGGCTAACTATGGCTACACCTTC. This codes for CASSQGYQGANYGYTF.

V gene TRBV4-3 combines with J gene TRBJ2-1, with a possible D match to TRBD2 (6 bases). This CDR3 contains 13 residues. V was trimmed by 4 bases and J by 15 bases, leaving 19 bases between them. The germline V gene has CDR1 LGHNA and CDR2 YSLEER. Here the CDR3 DNA reads TGCGCCAGCAGCCCAGGATTCTCGGGAGTCCTGTTCTTC. It encodes CASSPGFSGVLFF.

This clone was observed a few times. The chain recombines TRBV10-1 with TRBJ2-7, with D hard to call. Germline CDR1 is WNHNN and CDR2 is SYGVQD (reference sequence). V lost 7 bases, J lost 2 bases, and 15 bases lay in between. CDR3 length: 14 amino acids. CDR3 protein: CASNFDNWPYEQYF. The CDR3 bases are TGCGCCAGCAATTTCGATAACTGGCCCTACGAGCAGTACTTC.

This chain joins TRBV11-2 and TRBJ1-5; 11 bases agree with TRBD1. Germline V gene data show CDR1 as SGHAT and CDR2 as FQNNGV. The CDR3 length is 19 residues. V dropped 2 bases and J dropped 6; count of bases not matched to a gene: 15. CDR3 in DNA: TGTGCCAGCAGCTTACTCACGGGACAGGGGGTTGATGGTTCTCAGCCCCAGCATTTT. As protein: CASSLLTGQGVDGSQPQHF.

The chain is built from TRBV19 and TRBJ2-3; TRBD1 matches at 9 bases. This CDR3 spans 13 amino acids. The junction had 3 bases not matched to a gene; V was cut back by 7 bases and J by 4 bases. Looked up from germline, CDR1 is LNHDA and CDR2 is SQIVND (reference sequence). CDR3 sequence: CASNRGRADTQYF. The CDR3 DNA reads as TGTGCCAGTAACAGGGGGCGTGCAGATACGCAGTATTTT.

The rearrangement joins TRBV6-2 or TRBV6-3 to TRBJ2-1, with D unresolved. Germline loops: CDR1 MNHEY, CDR2 SVGEGT. V shed 7 bases and J shed 7 bases, with 17 bases lying between them. The CDR3 extends over 14 amino acids. The CDR3 loop is CASTPGPQWNEQFF. CDR3 in DNA: TGTGCCAGCACCCCGGGTCCTCAGTGGAATGAGCAGTTCTTC.